These 19 T cell receptor beta chains originate from one sample sequenced in a study of control samples from healthy donors and cancer patients. Profiling relied on immunoSEQ multiplex PCR, and the TCRdb table lists in-frame clones only, not all of them. The sample has about 120,000 clones; approximately 88% are singletons. What was sequenced was blood. The receptors were gathered from a man aged 40-49 years in good health.

The chain carries TRBV2 and TRBJ2-7, with no clear D. Trimming took off 4 bases at V and 2 bases at J, with 3 bases between the two ends. The CDR3 is 11 residues long. CDR1 is SNHLY and CDR2 is FYNNEI in the germline V gene. The CDR3 DNA follows: TGTGCCAGCAGTGCAACCTACGAGCAGTACTTC. Its translation: CASSATYEQYF.

This clone was counted between two and nine times. The rearrangement uses TRBV19 and TRBJ1-3, with D possibly matching TRBD1 (5 bases). V gave up 8 bases and J gave up 2 bases, with 10 bases separating them. Germline V gene lookup returns CDR1 LNHDA and CDR2 SQIVND (reference sequence). CDR3 length: 13 residues. For the CDR3, the DNA is TGTGCCAGTTCGGGGGGAACTGGAAACACCATATATTTT. As protein: CASSGGTGNTIYF.

This sequence joins TRBV7-2 and TRBJ1-1, with D possibly matching TRBD1 (6 bases). Trimming left V 5 bases short and J 0 bases short, with 10 bases between. This CDR3 region has 14 residues. The germline gives CDR1 SGHTA, CDR2 FQGNSA. CDR3 sequence: CASSLGQLNTEAFF. Here the CDR3 DNA reads TGTGCCAGCAGCCTCGGACAGTTGAACACTGAAGCTTTCTTT. The full variable domain, with the rest looked up from reference TRBV7-2 and TRBJ1-1, is GAGVSQSPSNKVTEKGKDVELRCDPISGHTALYWYRQSLGQGLEFLIYFQGNSAPDKSGLPSDRFSAERTGGSVSTLTIQRTQQEDSAVYLCASSLGQLNTEAFFGQGTRLTVV.

This chain joins TRBV9 and TRBJ1-1, with 7 nucleotides matching TRBD1. Germline V CDR1 and CDR2: SGDLS, YYNGEE. Trimming at V came to 3 bases and at J to 7 bases, leaving 12 bases not matched to a gene. The CDR3 has 15 residues. CDR3 sequence reads: CASSGPTSDRDEAFF. CDR3 in DNA: TGTGCCAGCAGCGGCCCCACCTCCGACAGGGATGAAGCTTTCTTT.

This clone has just one count. The chain uses TRBV3-1 (or the pseudogene TRBV3-2) and TRBJ2-1, with 10 positions matching TRBD1. Germline trimming cut 2 bases from V and 5 bases from J; bases unmatched to any gene: 3. The CDR3 sequence is 15 residues long. Germline V CDR1 and CDR2: LGHDT, YNNKEL (reference sequence). For the CDR3, the DNA is TGTGCCAGCAGCCAAAGGGGGACAGGGGACAATGAGCAGTTCTTC. It codes for CASSQRGTGDNEQFF.

V usage is TRBV9 and J usage is TRBJ1-2; the D gene is possibly TRBD1 (5 bases). The germline V gene has CDR1 SGDLS and CDR2 YYNGEE. The CDR3 is 15 residues long. V gave up 4 bases and J gave up 1 base, with 14 bases separating them. The chain's CDR3 is CASSSRGVFNYGYTF. CDR3 nucleotide sequence: TGTGCCAGCAGCTCCAGAGGGGTTTTTAACTATGGCTACACCTTC.

The V gene is TRBV19, the J gene TRBJ1-5; tentatively, D is TRBD1 (5 bases). Between the trimmed V and J ends, which lost 5 bases and 4 bases, there was a span of 12 bases. Per the germline V gene, CDR1 is LNHDA and CDR2 is SQIVND (reference sequence). The CDR3 contains 14 residues. The CDR3 loop reads CASSQGGGNQPQHF. The CDR3 DNA reads TGTGCCAGTAGTCAGGGTGGGGGAAATCAGCCCCAGCATTTT.

The CDR3 here is CASSFGWKNTEAFF. Written as DNA, the CDR3 is TGTGCCAGCAGCTTTGGTTGGAAGAACACTGAAGCTTTCTTT. The chain combines TRBV5-6 with TRBJ1-1; no clear D gene. The CDR3 consists of 14 residues. Looked up from germline, CDR1 is SGHDT and CDR2 is YYEEEE. The germline V and J ends were trimmed by 2 bases and 1 base, with 9 bases remaining between them.

V gene TRBV19 combines with J gene TRBJ1-4, with TRBD1 as a possible D gene (5 bases). Germline assignment: CDR1 LNHDA and CDR2 SQIVND (reference sequence). CDR3 length: 15 amino acids. Trimming removed 5 bases from V and 8 bases from J, with 18 bases in between. Here the CDR3 reads CASSSLWGGEEKLFF. DNA for the CDR3: TGTGCCAGTAGTTCTTTGTGGGGAGGGGAAGAAAAACTGTTTTTT.

V usage is TRBV24-1 and J usage is TRBJ2-5, with D uncertain. The CDR3 covers 14 residues. Germline values: CDR1 KGHDR, CDR2 SFDVKD. V dropped 4 bases and J dropped 2 bases, with 10 bases sitting between them. The CDR3 nucleotides read TGTGCCACCAGTGAATTGGGCAGACAAGAGACCCAGTACTTC. Protein: CATSELGRQETQYF.

The chain links TRBV12-3 or TRBV12-4 to TRBJ1-1; a weak D match, TRBD1 (6 bases). The ends were cut back, 5 bases at V and 5 bases at J, with 12 bases in the middle. The CDR3 length is 13 residues. The CDR3 DNA follows: TGTGCCAGCAGTCTAGGACAGACGACTGAAGCTTTCTTT. Amino acids: CASSLGQTTEAFF.

The V call is TRBV24-1, the J call TRBJ2-5; TRBD1 aligns across 9 bases. This CDR3 region has 15 residues. Germline V gene sequence: CDR1 KGHDR, CDR2 SFDVKD. V gave up 4 bases and J gave up 4 bases; unmatched junction bases: 6. For the CDR3, the DNA is TGTGCCACCAGTGAGCAACAGGGGGCGGGAGAGACCCAGTACTTC. Translation gives CATSEQQGAGETQYF.

CDR3 bases: TGTGCCAGCTCACCACGGCCACAGAACTACGAGCAGTACTTC. Protein sequence: CASSPRPQNYEQYF. The chain combines TRBV18 with TRBJ2-7; D unclear. The germline V gene encodes CDR1 KGHSH and CDR2 LQKENI. V lost 1 base and J 3 bases, leaving 10 bases between the germline ends. This CDR3 region has 14 residues.

This chain links TRBV5-1 with TRBJ1-3; no clear D gene. Between the trimmed V and J ends, which lost 0 bases and 8 bases, there was a span of 12 bases. This CDR3 has 14 residues. Germline-derived CDR1 and CDR2 are SGHRS and YFSETQ. The CDR3 loop reads CASSLVGQQDTIYF. The CDR3 bases are TGCGCCAGCAGCTTGGTGGGTCAGCAGGACACCATATATTTT.

The chain employs TRBV19 and TRBJ1-6; 7 nucleotides align to TRBD1. With V trimmed by 3 bases and J by 4 bases, 3 bases remained unmatched. The CDR3 runs to 15 residues. Germline V lookup: CDR1 LNHDA, CDR2 SQIVND (reference sequence). This CDR3 reads CASSIGTAYNSPLHF. For the CDR3, the DNA is TGTGCCAGTAGTATCGGGACAGCTTATAATTCACCCCTCCACTTT. The complete variable domain, with remaining parts taken from reference TRBV19 and TRBJ1-6, reads DGGITQSPKYLFRKEGQNVTLSCEQNLNHDAMYWYRQDPGQGLRLIYYSQIVNDFQKGDIAEGYSVSREKKESFPLTVTSAQKNPTAFYLCASSIGTAYNSPLHFGNGTRLTVT.

This chain links TRBV19 with TRBJ1-1, with D possibly matching TRBD1 (6 bases). V was shortened by 5 bases and J by 4 bases, with 14 bases between the two germline ends. This CDR3 comprises 14 residues. Per the germline V gene, CDR1 is LNHDA and CDR2 is SQIVND (reference sequence). CDR3: CASSPRGDSTEAFF. The CDR3, as DNA: TGTGCCAGTAGTCCCAGGGGAGATTCCACTGAAGCTTTCTTT.

This sequence joins TRBV29-1 and TRBJ1-2; 7 nucleotides align to TRBD1. CDR1 and CDR2 (germline): SQVTM, ANQGSEA. This CDR3 comprises 13 residues. Trimming cost V 5 bases and J 3 bases; bases outside gene matches: 6. In DNA form, the CDR3 reads TGCAGCGTTCCCCCCGACAGGGACTATGGCTACACCTTC. Encoded protein: CSVPPDRDYGYTF.

CDR3 amino acids: CASSLGRTTNTEAFF. The CDR3 DNA sequence: TGTGCCAGCAGCTTGGGCCGGACAACGAACACTGAAGCTTTCTTT. The chain uses TRBV7-9 and TRBJ1-1; tentative D call: TRBD1 (5 bases). Germline lookup yields CDR1 SEHNR and CDR2 FQNEAQ (reference sequence). The V gene lost 3 bases and the J gene lost 1 base, with 12 bases spanning the gap. This CDR3 has 15 amino acids. Together with reference TRBV7-9 and TRBJ1-1, the CDR3 gives the full variable domain: DTGVSQNPRHKITKRGQNVTFRCDPISEHNRLYWYRQTLGQGPEFLTYFQNEAQLEKSRLLSDRFSAERPKGSFSTLEIQRTEQGDSAMYLCASSLGRTTNTEAFFGQGTRLTVV.

This chain joins TRBV7-2 and TRBJ2-1; TRBD1 is a possible D gene (5 bases). V lost 1 base to trimming and J lost 8 bases, with 6 bases between them. Germline V lookup: CDR1 SGHTA, CDR2 FQGNSA. This CDR3 contains 12 residues. The DNA of the CDR3 is TGTGCCAGCAGCTTAGGGGGCTATGAGCAGTTCTTC. Translated: CASSLGGYEQFF.